Presented here are 23 T cell receptor beta chains from one specimen sequenced in a study of cytotoxic CD8 clonotypes in ibrutinib-treated CLL. Profiled with immunoSEQ multiplex PCR; TCRdb holds only in-frame clones, not every one. This table holds 110,000 to 150,000 clones, over 60% found once. This sample comprised PBMCs, obtained after 12 months of ibrutinib treatment. These receptors all stem from a human donor with chronic lymphocytic leukemia.

The rearrangement joins TRBV19 to TRBJ2-2; the match to TRBD2 covers 9 bases. V lost 7 bases, J lost 1 base, and 19 bases stayed unmatched. The CDR3 is 20 residues long. Germline V gene data show CDR1 as LNHDA and CDR2 as SQIVND (reference sequence). The CDR3 spells CASKMLGASGRSRNTGELFF. CDR3 nucleotide sequence: TGTGCCAGTAAGATGTTGGGGGCGAGCGGGAGGAGTAGGAACACCGGGGAGCTGTTTTTT.

The rearrangement links TRBV27 to TRBJ1-1; TRBD1 agrees at 9 bases. CDR3 length: 15 amino acids. The trim removed 5 bases at V and 3 bases at J, leaving 7 bases unmatched. Looked up from germline, CDR1 is MNHEY and CDR2 is SMNVEV (reference sequence). CDR3 sequence (DNA): TGTGCCAGCAGTCCTCGGACAGGGGTGTACACTGAAGCTTTCTTT. It yields the protein CASSPRTGVYTEAFF.

This chain uses TRBV21-1 with TRBJ2-5. TRBV21-1 is a recognized pseudogene. This CDR3 has 15 residues. CDR3 protein: CASSKSWARIETQYF. The CDR3 DNA follows: TGTGCCAGCAGCAAGTCGTGGGCGAGGATAGAGACCCAGTACTTC.

The chain couples TRBV29-1 to TRBJ2-7, with D maybe TRBD2 (6 bases). The germline V gene has CDR1 SQVTM and CDR2 ANQGSEA. The CDR3 covers 16 residues. Trimming stripped 2 bases from V and 0 bases from J, with 17 bases between. CDR3 in DNA: TGCAGCGTTGAAAAAAGAGGGACTCTATTCTCCTACGAGCAGTACTTC. This gives the protein CSVEKRGTLFSYEQYF.

J is TRBJ1-2 and V is TRBV29-1; 10 bases fit TRBD1. The CDR3 extends over 13 amino acids. Unmatched junction bases numbered 4, after V lost 3 bases and J lost 6 bases. Germline CDR1 and CDR2: SQVTM and ANQGSEA. The CDR3: CSVDQTGGDGYTF. Here the CDR3 DNA reads TGCAGCGTTGATCAGACAGGGGGCGATGGCTACACCTTC.

The rearrangement joins TRBV5-6 to TRBJ2-7; D may be TRBD1 (6 bases). Germline V gene data show CDR1 as SGHDT and CDR2 as YYEEEE. The CDR3 runs 14 residues. V was trimmed by 4 bases and J by 0 bases, leaving 11 bases between them. CDR3 sequence: CASSTDRFSYEQYF. In DNA, the CDR3 is TGTGCCAGCAGCACCGACAGGTTCTCCTACGAGCAGTACTTC.

The gene calls are TRBV11-1 and TRBJ2-3, with 8 nucleotides matching TRBD1. The CDR3 is made up of 14 amino acids. The germline CDR1 and CDR2 sequences are SGHAT and FQDESV (reference sequence). Trimming removed 4 bases from V and 1 base from J; junction bases left unmatched: 1. The chain's CDR3 is CASSSDRGTDTQYF. The CDR3 DNA reads TGTGCCAGCAGCTCGGACAGGGGCACAGATACGCAGTATTTT.

The genes are TRBV7-6 and TRBJ1-1; D is possibly TRBD1 (5 bases). The germline V gene encodes CDR1 SGHVS and CDR2 FNYEAQ. The CDR3 totals 14 residues. Deletions cut 5 bases from V and 4 bases from J, with 14 bases between. The CDR3 coding sequence is TGTGCCAGCAGCCGCAGGGAGGAGAGCACTGAAGCTTTCTTT. Translated: CASSRREESTEAFF.

This chain connects TRBV11-2 to TRBJ2-5, with D possibly TRBD2 on 5 matching bases. This CDR3 is 15 amino acids long. V dropped 5 bases and J dropped 5 bases, with 18 bases sitting between them. Germline lookup yields CDR1 SGHAT and CDR2 FQNNGV. The CDR3 loop reads CASSPLREISETQYF. CDR3 in DNA: TGTGCCAGCAGCCCTTTGAGGGAAATTAGCGAGACCCAGTACTTC.

This sequence joins TRBV5-1 and TRBJ1-4, with TRBD1 matching over 7 bases. J lost 3 bases, V lost 5 bases, and 10 bases had no gene match. This CDR3 spans 16 amino acids. Looked up from germline, CDR1 is SGHRS and CDR2 is YFSETQ. The CDR3 loop reads CASSTNPGQSNEKLFF. The DNA of the CDR3 is TGCGCCAGCAGTACAAACCCGGGACAGTCTAATGAAAAACTGTTTTTT.

The chain links TRBV21-1 to TRBJ2-1; the D call in the table, TRBD2, was not verified against the DNA. TRBV21-1 is termed a pseudogene. CDR3 length: 19 amino acids. CDR3 nucleotide sequence: TGTGCCAGCAGCAATATTCGACTAGCGGGAGGGAGCTCCTACAATGAGCAGTTCTTC. Protein sequence: CASSNIRLAGGSSYNEQFF.

CDR3 in amino acids: CASSTTAGFVKNIQYF. CDR3 in DNA: TGTGCCAGCAGTACAACTGCAGGGTTTGTGAAAAACATTCAGTACTTC. The chain recombines TRBV27 with TRBJ2-4, with TRBD1 as a possible D gene (5 bases). Deletions cut 5 bases from V and 4 bases from J, with 18 bases between. CDR1 and CDR2 from the germline V gene are MNHEY and SMNVEV (reference sequence). This CDR3 region has 16 residues.

The chain has TRBV27 and TRBJ2-2, with 7 bases identical to TRBD2. The germline CDR1 and CDR2 sequences are MNHEY and SMNVEV (reference sequence). This CDR3 region has 14 residues. V dropped 6 bases and J dropped 2; count of bases not matched to a gene: 3. The CDR3 DNA follows: TGTGCCAGCAGGGGGGGGATAAACACCGGGGAGCTGTTTTTT. It translates to CASRGGINTGELFF.

The genes are TRBV30 and TRBJ2-6; D is perhaps TRBD2 (5 bases). CDR1 is GTSNPN and CDR2 is SVGIG in the germline V gene (reference sequence). With 5 bases removed from V and 0 bases from J, the gap between germline ends came to 14 bases. The CDR3 consists of 16 residues. The CDR3 nucleotides are TGTGCCTGGGAGGACCCACGGGGCTCTGGGGCCAACGTCCTGACTTTC. Its protein is CAWEDPRGSGANVLTF.

V and J are TRBV6-1 and TRBJ2-7; no definite D call. V shed 6 bases and J shed 4 bases, with 10 bases lying between them. Per germline, CDR1 MNHNS and CDR2 SASEGT. This CDR3 has 12 amino acids. The CDR3 DNA is TGTGCCAGCAGACAAGACCAGTACGAGCAGTACTTC. It yields the protein CASRQDQYEQYF.

V usage is TRBV18 and J usage is TRBJ2-5, with 7 bases lining up with TRBD1. The V gene end was trimmed by 3 bases and the J gene end by 2 bases; junction bases not matched to a gene: 3. Germline values: CDR1 KGHSH, CDR2 LQKENI. The CDR3 length is 14 residues. The DNA of the CDR3 is TGTGCCAGCTCACCGACAGGGAGACAAGAGACCCAGTACTTC. Translation: CASSPTGRQETQYF.

The V gene is TRBV5-1, the J gene TRBJ2-7; maybe TRBD1 (6 bases). Per germline, CDR1 SGHRS and CDR2 YFSETQ. Trimming pared 0 bases from V and 4 bases from J, leaving 17 bases between. The CDR3 extends over 16 amino acids. DNA for the CDR3: TGCGCCAGCAGCTTGGCCAGGGGCAGGGGAGTGTACGAGCAGTACTTC. Its protein is CASSLARGRGVYEQYF.

This clone was counted only a few times. V is TRBV25-1 and J is TRBJ2-7; D gene uncertain. Germline values: CDR1 MGHDK, CDR2 SYGVNS. The V end was cut by 4 bases, the J end by 2 bases, with 15 bases between. There are 15 residues in the CDR3. CDR3 amino acids: CASSVGWPNAYEQYF. CDR3 coding DNA: TGTGCCAGCAGTGTCGGGTGGCCCAACGCCTACGAGCAGTACTTC.

This clone has just one count. The rearrangement links TRBV5-4 to TRBJ1-1, with D perhaps matching TRBD1 (5 bases). The CDR3 runs 13 residues. Germline CDR1 reads SGHNT; CDR2 reads YYREEE (reference sequence). V shed 2 bases and J shed 3 bases, with 8 bases lying between them. CDR3 sequence (DNA): TGTGCCAGCAGCTTCCAGGGAGACACTGAAGCTTTCTTT. Protein sequence: CASSFQGDTEAFF.

This clone was seen a few times. This chain uses TRBV2 with TRBJ2-7; no reliable D call. Deletions cut 8 bases from V and 11 bases from J, with 13 bases between. CDR3 length equals 10 residues. Germline V gene data show CDR1 as SNHLY and CDR2 as FYNNEI. The CDR3 DNA is TGTGCCAGCTACTCCGGTAGGGAGTACTTC. Translation: CASYSGREYF.

The chain is built from TRBV12-5 and TRBJ2-3; TRBD1 agrees at 8 bases. This CDR3 is built from 15 residues. Germline assignment: CDR1 LGHNT and CDR2 FRNRAP. J gave up 1 base and V 6 bases, and 6 bases lay outside the gene matches. CDR3: CASGQTGAGTDTQYF. The CDR3 DNA follows: TGTGCTAGTGGCCAGACAGGGGCGGGCACAGATACGCAGTATTTT.

The V gene is TRBV30, the J gene TRBJ2-4; a weak D match, TRBD1 (6 bases). The CDR3 loop spans 14 amino acids. Trimming removed 5 bases from V and 4 bases from J, with 15 bases in between. The germline CDR1 and CDR2 sequences are GTSNPN and SVGIG (reference sequence). CDR3 amino acids: CAWEGTNTKNIQYF. In DNA form, the CDR3 reads TGTGCCTGGGAAGGGACAAACACAAAAAACATTCAGTACTTC.

J is TRBJ2-1 and V is TRBV5-4, with TRBD2 identical over 8 bases. The germline gives CDR1 SGHNT, CDR2 YYREEE (reference sequence). With 0 bases clipped from V and 4 bases from J, the junction kept 9 bases outside the gene matches. The CDR3 loop spans 17 amino acids. DNA for the CDR3: TGTGCCAGCAGCTTGGTTTTCCCTAGCGGGTGGTACAATGAGCAGTTCTTC. The encoded protein is CASSLVFPSGWYNEQFF.